Below are 27 T cell receptor beta chains sequenced from a single sample in a study of blood T cell repertoires in COVID-19 (dated by TCRdb to about 2020). The library came from the immunoSEQ multiplex PCR assay. In its TCRdb copy, this immuneACCESS table keeps in-frame sequences only and misses some clones. Where compared with another copy, unresolved V genes explain less than half of these, and the others have no known cause. In this sample the table shows roughly 250,000 clones, around 81% of which occur a single time. The leading ten clones occupy 2.5% to 3% of the sample. The sample comprised peripheral blood. Receptors were obtained from a woman aged 55-69 years with active or convalescent COVID-19.

Written as DNA, the CDR3 is TGTGCCAGCAGCTTAGGAACAGGGCCGGCTAATAGCAATCAGCCCCAGCATTTT. Translation: CASSLGTGPANSNQPQHF. V is TRBV11-2 and J is TRBJ1-5; D might be TRBD1 (6 bases). The CDR3 totals 18 residues. V was clipped by 1 base and J by 0 bases, with 16 bases between them. Looked up from germline, CDR1 is SGHAT and CDR2 is FQNNGV. The full variable domain, in which reference TRBV11-2 and TRBJ1-5 provide the parts outside the CDR3, is EAGVAQSPRYKIIEKRQSVAFWCNPISGHATLYWYQQILGQGPKLLIQFQNNGVVDDSQLPKDRFSAERLKGVDSTLKIQPAKLEDSAVYLCASSLGTGPANSNQPQHFGDGTRLSIL.

The V gene is TRBV6-4, the J gene TRBJ2-1, with D tentatively TRBD2 (6 bases). Germline CDR1 is MRHNA and CDR2 is SNTAGT. With 5 bases removed from V and 9 bases from J, the gap between germline ends came to 14 bases. The CDR3 spans 13 residues. As DNA, the CDR3 is TGTGCCAGCAGTTTGACTAGGCGGGCTGAGCAGTTCTTC. Protein product: CASSLTRRAEQFF.

J is TRBJ1-1 and V is TRBV7-2; 7 bases are a match to TRBD1. Per the germline V gene, CDR1 is SGHTA and CDR2 is FQGNSA. V shed 0 bases, J shed 1 base, and the junction held 8 bases outside the gene matches. The CDR3 has 17 residues. The DNA for the CDR3 is TGTGCCAGCAGCTTAGCGCCACCGGGGACAGCGAACACTGAAGCTTTCTTT. Its protein is CASSLAPPGTANTEAFF.

CDR3 sequence: CASSEWRTTSGGAPGELFF. DNA of the CDR3: TGTGCCAGCAGTGAATGGAGGACCACTAGCGGGGGGGCCCCCGGGGAGCTGTTTTTT. The V and J genes are TRBV6-1 and TRBJ2-2; TRBD2 agrees at 13 bases. Germline loops: CDR1 MNHNS, CDR2 SASEGT. This CDR3 contains 19 residues. V gave up 2 bases and J gave up 6 bases; unmatched junction bases: 12.

V is TRBV28 and J is TRBJ1-5; D possibly corresponds to TRBD1 (5 bases). V was clipped by 3 bases and J by 4 bases, with 16 bases between them. The CDR3 has 16 residues. Germline CDR1 and CDR2: MDHEN and SYDVKM. The DNA of the CDR3 is TGTGCCAGCAGTTTTGGCGGGAGGGGATGGAATCAGCCCCAGCATTTT. This sequence encodes CASSFGGRGWNQPQHF.

This chain links TRBV19 with TRBJ1-2; no clear D. The V end was cut by 7 bases, the J end by 4 bases, with 19 bases between. Germline CDR1 reads LNHDA; CDR2 reads SQIVND (reference sequence). The CDR3 is made up of 15 amino acids. CDR3 coding DNA: TGTGCCAGTACCACACCATGGGCACTAGCCTATGGCTACACCTTC. Translated, it gives CASTTPWALAYGYTF. The full variable domain, in which reference TRBV19 and TRBJ1-2 provide the parts outside the CDR3, is DGGITQSPKYLFRKEGQNVTLSCEQNLNHDAMYWYRQDPGQGLRLIYYSQIVNDFQKGDIAEGYSVSREKKESFPLTVTSAQKNPTAFYLCASTTPWALAYGYTFGSGTRLTVV.

This clone was seen only a few times. The chain couples TRBV7-3 to TRBJ1-1, with TRBD1 matching over 9 bases. Germline V CDR1 and CDR2: SGHTA, FQGTGA. J lost 5 bases, V lost 5 bases, and 9 bases had no gene match. The CDR3 totals 15 residues. This CDR3 is CASSNTGTGRTEAFF. DNA of the CDR3: TGTGCCAGCAGCAACACCGGGACAGGGAGGACTGAAGCTTTCTTT.

The chain carries TRBV23-1 and TRBJ1-5; perhaps TRBD1 as D (5 bases). TRBV23-1 is recorded as an ORF, its role being uncertain. V lost 4 bases to trimming and J lost 7 bases, with 11 bases between them. CDR3 length: 13 amino acids. CDR3 DNA sequence: TGCGCCAGCAGTCTCGGGGGATGCCAGCCCCAGCATTTT. Amino acid sequence: CASSLGGCQPQHF.

The chain employs TRBV2 and TRBJ1-1, with a weak D call TRBD1 (5 bases). CDR1 is SNHLY and CDR2 is FYNNEI in the germline V gene. The V end lost 9 bases, the J end lost 1 base, and 12 bases lay between the germline ends. The CDR3 contains 13 residues. The CDR3 region is CARADSRNTEAFF. CDR3 nucleotide sequence: TGTGCCAGAGCTGACAGCCGGAACACTGAAGCTTTCTTT.

The gene calls are TRBV11-3 and TRBJ2-1, with D possibly matching TRBD1 (7 bases). Germline assignment: CDR1 SGHNT and CDR2 YENEEA. The CDR3 loop spans 15 amino acids. Trimming removed 5 bases at V and 4 bases at J, with 15 bases between. CDR3 sequence: CASSPEQGRYNEQFF. For the CDR3, the DNA is TGTGCCAGCAGCCCCGAACAGGGGAGGTACAATGAGCAGTTCTTC.

The genes are TRBV19 and TRBJ2-7; the D gene is possibly TRBD2 (5 bases). This CDR3 comprises 16 residues. Germline V CDR1 and CDR2: LNHDA, SQIVND (reference sequence). V was shortened by 8 bases and J by 3 bases, with 23 bases between the two germline ends. This CDR3 is CASFGERYCPIYEQYF. The CDR3 coding sequence is TGTGCCAGTTTTGGGGAGCGGTATTGTCCCATCTACGAGCAGTACTTC.

V and J are TRBV5-4 and TRBJ2-7, with 11 bases aligning to TRBD2. With V trimmed by 0 bases and J by 4 bases, 6 bases remained unmatched. The germline CDR1 and CDR2 sequences are SGHNT and YYREEE (reference sequence). The length of the CDR3 is 16 residues. CDR3 sequence: CASSLAPTSGVYEQYF. In nucleotides, the CDR3 is TGTGCCAGCAGCTTGGCCCCGACTAGCGGGGTTTACGAGCAGTACTTC. The complete variable domain, with remaining parts taken from reference TRBV5-4 and TRBJ2-7, reads ETGVTQSPTHLIKTRGQQVTLRCSSQSGHNTVSWYQQALGQGPQFIFQYYREEENGRGNFPPRFSGLQFPNYSSELNVNALELDDSALYLCASSLAPTSGVYEQYFGPGTRLTVT.

The rearrangement joins TRBV10-2 to TRBJ2-7, with D maybe TRBD1 (7 bases). V lost 6 bases to trimming and J lost 4 bases, with 16 bases between them. The CDR3 has 14 residues. The V gene's germline CDR1 is WSHSY and CDR2 SAAADI. For the CDR3, the DNA is TGCGCCAGCAGGGAGGGGGCAGGGGGTTACGAGCAGTACTTC. Encoded protein: CASREGAGGYEQYF.

The chain links TRBV14 to TRBJ1-1; possibly TRBD1 for D (6 bases). Germline V gene sequence: CDR1 SGHDN, CDR2 FVKESK. The V end was cut by 4 bases, the J end by 2 bases, with 11 bases between. The CDR3 contains 14 residues. The CDR3 DNA sequence: TGTGCCAGCAGCCTGAGGGGGATTAACACTGAAGCTTTCTTT. This encodes CASSLRGINTEAFF.

CDR3 residues: CAIESGGATDTQYF. The CDR3, as DNA: TGTGCCATCGAGAGCGGGGGGGCTACAGATACGCAGTATTTT. The chain has TRBV10-3 and TRBJ2-3; TRBD2 aligns across 10 bases. J gave up 3 bases and V 8 bases, and 5 bases lay outside the gene matches. Germline V gene sequence: CDR1 ENHRY, CDR2 SYGVKD. This CDR3 contains 14 residues.

The chain has TRBV27 and TRBJ1-6; 10 bases are shared with TRBD1. CDR3 length: 14 amino acids. V dropped 5 bases and J dropped 7; count of bases not matched to a gene: 2. Germline values: CDR1 MNHEY, CDR2 SMNVEV (reference sequence). CDR3 bases: TGTGCCAGCAGTGGACAGGGGGGGAATTCACCCCTCCACTTT. Translated: CASSGQGGNSPLHF.

In DNA, the CDR3 is TGCGCCAGCAGTCCGGCAGAGACAGCCCACTATGGCTACACCTTC. Translated: CASSPAETAHYGYTF. The V and J genes are TRBV10-1 and TRBJ1-2; D is possibly TRBD1 (5 bases). V lost 5 bases, J lost 3 bases, and 16 bases lay in between. CDR3 length: 15 amino acids. Germline values: CDR1 WNHNN, CDR2 SYGVQD (reference sequence).

This chain uses TRBV11-2 with TRBJ1-2; 8 bases agree with TRBD1. Germline lookup yields CDR1 SGHAT and CDR2 FQNNGV. The CDR3 loop spans 14 amino acids. With 5 bases clipped from V and 2 bases from J, the junction kept 4 bases outside the gene matches. Written as DNA, the CDR3 is TGTGCCAGCAGCACCCGACAGGGGAACTATGGCTACACCTTC. Translating gives CASSTRQGNYGYTF.

The V gene is TRBV19, the J gene TRBJ1-1, with D hard to call. Germline V CDR1 and CDR2: LNHDA, SQIVND (reference sequence). The CDR3 extends over 15 amino acids. V lost 1 base to trimming and J lost 5 bases, with 14 bases between them. CDR3 bases: TGTGCCAGTAGTATAGGAACGAGGGTAGGGACTGAAGCTTTCTTT. As protein: CASSIGTRVGTEAFF. The variable domain in full, completed from reference TRBV19 and TRBJ1-1, reads DGGITQSPKYLFRKEGQNVTLSCEQNLNHDAMYWYRQDPGQGLRLIYYSQIVNDFQKGDIAEGYSVSREKKESFPLTVTSAQKNPTAFYLCASSIGTRVGTEAFFGQGTRLTVV.

The chain links TRBV18 to TRBJ1-3, with 7 nucleotides matching TRBD1. The CDR3 loop spans 14 amino acids. Germline V CDR1 and CDR2: KGHSH, LQKENI. J was trimmed by 2 bases and V by 2 bases; bases with no gene match: 0. The CDR3: CASSPTGAGNTIYF. The CDR3 DNA is TGTGCCAGCTCACCAACAGGGGCTGGAAACACCATATATTTT.

This clone was seen a few times. The gene calls are TRBV14 and TRBJ1-6; TRBD1 is a possible D gene (6 bases). CDR1 SGHDN and CDR2 FVKESK come from the germline V gene. This CDR3 region has 19 residues. Trimming pared 4 bases from V and 6 bases from J, leaving 25 bases between. DNA for the CDR3: TGTGCCAGCAGCCGTCGGACTGCAGGGGTGGGGCTGCTTAATTCACCCCTCCACTTT. This sequence encodes CASSRRTAGVGLLNSPLHF.

The V and J genes are TRBV10-3 and TRBJ2-5; D is unclear. The V end was cut by 3 bases, the J end by 3 bases, with 8 bases between. Germline loops: CDR1 ENHRY, CDR2 SYGVKD. CDR3 length equals 13 residues. Written as DNA, the CDR3 is TGTGCCATCAGTGATGGTGACAAAGAGACCCAGTACTTC. It is translated as CAISDGDKETQYF.

The chain links TRBV28 to TRBJ1-1, with unresolved D. The CDR3 totals 12 residues. V was pared by 4 bases and J by 6 bases, with 9 bases between. Germline V lookup: CDR1 MDHEN, CDR2 SYDVKM. The CDR3 DNA is TGTGCCAGCAGTTGGAGGGTGGCTGAAGCTTTCTTT. Protein sequence: CASSWRVAEAFF.

This chain links TRBV7-2 with TRBJ1-2; D not certain. The CDR3 consists of 16 residues. Deletions cut 4 bases from V and 1 base from J, with 16 bases between. The germline gives CDR1 SGHTA, CDR2 FQGNSA. CDR3 region: CASSSRRGKINYGYTF. The CDR3 region has the DNA TGTGCCAGCAGCTCCCGTCGAGGGAAGATTAACTATGGCTACACCTTC.

The CDR3, as DNA: TGCAGCGTTGAAGTAGCGGGGGCCTACGAGCAGTACTTC. Amino acids: CSVEVAGAYEQYF. The chain uses TRBV29-1 and TRBJ2-7; 9 nucleotides line up with TRBD2. This CDR3 region has 13 residues. Germline CDR1 is SQVTM and CDR2 is ANQGSEA. The V segment lost 1 base and the J segment 2 bases; nucleotides outside the gene matches: 0.

CDR3: CASSEPYRGGNQPQHF. In DNA, the CDR3 is TGCGCCAGCAGTGAGCCTTATAGGGGTGGCAATCAGCCCCAGCATTTT. The rearrangement joins TRBV10-2 to TRBJ1-5, with a tentative D call TRBD1 (5 bases). The CDR3 totals 16 residues. Germline loops: CDR1 WSHSY, CDR2 SAAADI. Trimming took off 2 bases at V and 2 bases at J, with 13 bases between the two ends.

V and J are TRBV7-6 and TRBJ2-1; 13 bases map to TRBD2. The CDR3 is made up of 17 amino acids. Trimming took 1 base from V and 7 from J; bases not matched to a gene: 7. Germline CDR1 SGHVS, CDR2 FNYEAQ. CDR3 sequence: CASSLVLAGGPGNEQFF. Written as DNA, the CDR3 is TGTGCCAGCAGCTTAGTACTAGCGGGGGGGCCGGGAAATGAGCAGTTCTTC.